This TCR beta chain came from a study of shared clonotypes between healthy human individuals. On the study more broadly: The study used three CD4 naive, three CD4 memory, two CD8 naive and one CD8 memory plate per donor. Points from the study as a whole: An expected dependence of interdonor clonotype sharing on sequencing depth was noted. Sharing across four donors was seen in 4% to 5% of naive CD4 clonotypes. Naive subsets generally exceeded memory subsets in estimated richness.

Using immunoSEQ multiplex PCR, the repertoire was profiled, and TCRdb retains in-frame clones only, with some absent. The data show 980,000 or so clones, 76% seen once. Regarding this clone: Its antigen is not identified.

The source is a man between 18 and 29 years old in good health. Material: memory CD4+ T cells sorted from blood. Noted subset: CD45RA-negative fraction.

The CDR3: CASSSDSGTPVAKNIQYF. The CDR3, as DNA: TGTGCCAGCAGTTCCGACTCCGGGACCCCGGTAGCCAAAAACATTCAGTACTTC. The chain recombines TRBV27 with TRBJ2-4, with D tentatively TRBD1 or TRBD2 (5 bases each). Germline V lookup: CDR1 MNHEY, CDR2 SMNVEV (reference sequence). The germline V and J ends were trimmed by 4 bases and 0 bases, with 19 bases remaining between them. The CDR3 runs 18 residues.